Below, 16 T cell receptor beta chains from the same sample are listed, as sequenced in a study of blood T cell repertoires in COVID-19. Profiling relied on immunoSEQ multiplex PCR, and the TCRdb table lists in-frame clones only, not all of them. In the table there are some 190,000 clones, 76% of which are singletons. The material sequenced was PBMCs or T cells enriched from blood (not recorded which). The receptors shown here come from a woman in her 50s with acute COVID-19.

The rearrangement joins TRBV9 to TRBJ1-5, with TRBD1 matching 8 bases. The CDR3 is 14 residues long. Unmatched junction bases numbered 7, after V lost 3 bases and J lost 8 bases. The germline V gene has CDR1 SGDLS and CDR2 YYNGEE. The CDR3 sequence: CASSEMAGGEPQHF. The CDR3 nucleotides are TGTGCCAGCAGCGAGATGGCAGGGGGCGAGCCCCAGCATTTT.

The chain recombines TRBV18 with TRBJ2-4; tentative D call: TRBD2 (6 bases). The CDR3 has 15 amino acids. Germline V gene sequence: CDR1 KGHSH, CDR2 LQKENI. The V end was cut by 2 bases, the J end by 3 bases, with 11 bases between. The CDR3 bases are TGTGCCAGCTCACCAGGGGCGCGGGGCAAAAACATTCAGTACTTC. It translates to CASSPGARGKNIQYF.

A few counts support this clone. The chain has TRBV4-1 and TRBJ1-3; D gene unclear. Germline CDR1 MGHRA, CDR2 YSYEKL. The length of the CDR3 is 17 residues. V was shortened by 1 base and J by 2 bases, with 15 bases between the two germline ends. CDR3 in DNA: TGCGCCAGCAGCCAAGTGGAGGGTAGGGTGACTGGAAACACCATATATTTT. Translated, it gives CASSQVEGRVTGNTIYF.

In DNA form, the CDR3 reads TGTGCCAGCAGGCGACAGGGGGGTTATGCAAACACCATATATTTT. It encodes CASRRQGGYANTIYF. This rearrangement joins TRBV6-6 to TRBJ1-3; 9 nucleotides agree with TRBD1. V shed 6 bases, J shed 6 bases, and the junction held 9 bases outside the gene matches. The CDR3 has 15 amino acids. Germline CDR1 and CDR2: MNHNY and SVGAGI (reference sequence).

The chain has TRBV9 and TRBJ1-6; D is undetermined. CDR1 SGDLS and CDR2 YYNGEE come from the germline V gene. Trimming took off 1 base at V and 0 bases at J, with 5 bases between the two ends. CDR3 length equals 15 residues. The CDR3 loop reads CASSVRSSYNSPLHF. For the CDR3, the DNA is TGTGCCAGCAGCGTACGGAGCTCCTATAATTCACCCCTCCACTTT.

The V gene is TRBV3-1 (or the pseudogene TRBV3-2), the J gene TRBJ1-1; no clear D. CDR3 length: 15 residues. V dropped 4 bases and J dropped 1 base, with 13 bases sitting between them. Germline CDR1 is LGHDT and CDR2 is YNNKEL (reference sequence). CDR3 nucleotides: TGTGCCAGCAGCCCTCACGGACGGGAGAACACTGAAGCTTTCTTT. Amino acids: CASSPHGRENTEAFF.

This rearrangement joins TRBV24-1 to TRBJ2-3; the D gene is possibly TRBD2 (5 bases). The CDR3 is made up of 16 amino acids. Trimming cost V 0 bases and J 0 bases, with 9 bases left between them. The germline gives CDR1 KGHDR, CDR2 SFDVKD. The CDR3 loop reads CATSDLRGRSTDTQYF. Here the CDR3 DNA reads TGTGCCACCAGTGATTTGCGGGGTCGTAGCACAGATACGCAGTATTTT.

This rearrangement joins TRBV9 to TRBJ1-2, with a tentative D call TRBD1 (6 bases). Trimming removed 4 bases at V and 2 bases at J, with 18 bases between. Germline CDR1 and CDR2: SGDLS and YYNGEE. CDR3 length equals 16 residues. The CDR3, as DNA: TGTGCCAGCAGCCCGAGGAGAGGGGGATTCAACTATGGCTACACCTTC. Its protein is CASSPRRGGFNYGYTF.

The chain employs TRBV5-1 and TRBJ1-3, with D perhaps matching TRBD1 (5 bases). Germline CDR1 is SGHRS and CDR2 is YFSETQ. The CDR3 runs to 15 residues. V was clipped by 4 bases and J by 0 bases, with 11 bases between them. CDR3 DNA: TGCGCCAGCAGCCCCGGGACTTACTCTGGAAACACCATATATTTT. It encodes CASSPGTYSGNTIYF.

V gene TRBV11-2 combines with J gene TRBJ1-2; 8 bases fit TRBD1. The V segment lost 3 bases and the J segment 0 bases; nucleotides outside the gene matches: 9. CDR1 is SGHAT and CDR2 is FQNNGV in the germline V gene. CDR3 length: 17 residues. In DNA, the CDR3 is TGTGCCAGCAGCTTGTCGACAGGGGAGTCAGCTAACTATGGCTACACCTTC. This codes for CASSLSTGESANYGYTF.

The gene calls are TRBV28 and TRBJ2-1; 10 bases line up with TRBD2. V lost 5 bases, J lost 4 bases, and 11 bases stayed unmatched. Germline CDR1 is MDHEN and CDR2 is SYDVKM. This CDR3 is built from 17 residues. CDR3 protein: CASSAISGGARYNEQFF. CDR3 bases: TGTGCCAGCAGTGCGATAAGCGGGGGGGCCAGGTACAATGAGCAGTTCTTC.

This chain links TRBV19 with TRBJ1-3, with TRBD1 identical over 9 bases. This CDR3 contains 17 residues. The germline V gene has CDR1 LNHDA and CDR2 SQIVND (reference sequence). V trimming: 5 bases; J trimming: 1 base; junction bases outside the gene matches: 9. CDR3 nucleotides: TGTGCCAGTAGTTATCCGGGACAGGGTGGTTCTGGAAACACCATATATTTT. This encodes CASSYPGQGGSGNTIYF.

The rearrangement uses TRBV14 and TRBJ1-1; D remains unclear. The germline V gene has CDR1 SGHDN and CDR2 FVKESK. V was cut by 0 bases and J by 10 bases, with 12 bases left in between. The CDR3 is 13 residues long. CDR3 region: CASSQDLVEAAFF. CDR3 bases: TGTGCCAGCAGCCAAGATCTAGTCGAGGCAGCTTTCTTT.

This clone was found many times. The CDR3 loop is CASSFGGTGGGRELFF. In DNA, the CDR3 is TGTGCCAGCAGTTTCGGCGGGACAGGGGGCGGCCGGGAGCTGTTTTTT. The rearrangement joins TRBV6-5 to TRBJ2-2; 12 bases line up with TRBD1. CDR1 MNHEY and CDR2 SVGAGI come from the germline V gene. The CDR3 is made up of 16 amino acids. V trimming: 4 bases; J trimming: 9 bases; junction bases outside the gene matches: 9.

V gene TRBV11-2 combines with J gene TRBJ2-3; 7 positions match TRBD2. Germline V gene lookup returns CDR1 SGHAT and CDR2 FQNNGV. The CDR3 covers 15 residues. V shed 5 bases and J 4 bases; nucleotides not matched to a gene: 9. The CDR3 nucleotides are TGTGCCAGCAGCAAACGCCCGCTAGCGGCAGATACGCAGTATTTT. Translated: CASSKRPLAADTQYF. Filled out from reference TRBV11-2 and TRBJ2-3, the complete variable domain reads EAGVAQSPRYKIIEKRQSVAFWCNPISGHATLYWYQQILGQGPKLLIQFQNNGVVDDSQLPKDRFSAERLKGVDSTLKIQPAKLEDSAVYLCASSKRPLAADTQYFGPGTRLTVL.

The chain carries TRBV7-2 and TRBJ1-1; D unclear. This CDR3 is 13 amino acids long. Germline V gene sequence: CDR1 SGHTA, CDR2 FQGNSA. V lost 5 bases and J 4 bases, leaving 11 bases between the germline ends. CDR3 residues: CASSVPRATEAFF. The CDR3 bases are TGTGCCAGCAGCGTGCCGCGGGCCACTGAAGCTTTCTTT.